Described below is a single T cell receptor (beta chain) sequence and its context. Per the original methods: Reference gene primer amplification in the assay estimated nucleated cell counts. Sequencing was performed with immunoSEQ multiplex PCR; in TCRdb, only in-frame clones are kept and a portion is missing. V and J calls and clone size come straight from that table; D and trimming were deduced from the DNA. The sample has about 76,000 clones, 75% to 90% seen once. This record comes from a study of blood T cell repertoires in COVID-19. Study as a whole: Whether acute or convalescent, the COVID-19 samples came from the United States, Italy and Spain.

V was shortened by 2 bases and J by 4 bases, with 14 bases between the two germline ends. This CDR3 is 15 amino acids long. Looked up from germline, CDR1 is KGHSH and CDR2 is LQKENI. The sequencing sample was made of peripheral blood. This clonotype was obtained from a human donor in a cohort sampled during active COVID-19. V is TRBV18 and J is TRBJ1-2; the D is unclear. CDR3 region: CASSPGFREPYGYTF. CDR3 bases: TGTGCCAGCTCACCAGGATTCCGGGAGCCCTATGGCTACACCTTC.